This entry features one TCR beta chain sequence. The antigen is unknown. V was clipped by 1 base and J by 6 bases; unmatched bases: 7. Per germline, CDR1 SEHNR and CDR2 FQNEAQ (reference sequence). CDR3 length equals 15 residues. Some clones are missing from TCRdb's copy, which holds only in-frame ones; the method was immunoSEQ multiplex PCR. In the table there are tens of thousands of clones, about four fifths of which are singletons. Time point: week 35, safety follow-up. Each dose of the vaccine consisted of 300 ug of mutant IDH1 20-mer peptide, with topical imiquimod. Patients underwent eight vaccinations, which took place in weeks 1, 3, 5, 7, 11, 15, 19 and 23. Each of the donors came in with new WHO grade 3 or 4 astrocytomas that were IDH1-mutant and ATRX-lost. The sample comes from a study of a mutant IDH1 vaccine in newly diagnosed glioma. Background on the study: The treated group averaged approximately 38 years old and was around 60% male, roughly 40% female. The earlier regimen, radiotherapy, temozolomide, or both, was most often both.

This clonotype was obtained from a man between 35 and 55 years old with glioma. The material sequenced was PBMCs, taken from a glioma patient whose treatment included an IDH1 peptide vaccine. This chain connects TRBV7-9 to TRBJ1-1; 8 nucleotides align to TRBD1. CDR3 sequence (DNA): TGTGCCAGCAGCTTAGAGGGACAGGTCTCCCCTGAAGCTTTCTTT. Translation gives CASSLEGQVSPEAFF. The full variable domain, its missing parts supplied by reference TRBV7-9 and TRBJ1-1, is DTGVSQNPRHKITKRGQNVTFRCDPISEHNRLYWYRQTLGQGPEFLTYFQNEAQLEKSRLLSDRFSAERPKGSFSTLEIQRTEQGDSAMYLCASSLEGQVSPEAFFGQGTRLTVV.